The 24 T cell receptor beta chains below all came from one sample that was sequenced in a study of Ad26.COV2.S vaccination and SARS-CoV-2 variants. Documented treatment: roughly 20 received Ad26.COV2.S at low or high dose, single or two shots; 5 received placebo; per-sample allocation not given. Sampling occurred on day 63 after the first vaccine or placebo injection. Sequencing was performed with immunoSEQ multiplex PCR; in TCRdb, only in-frame clones are kept and a portion is missing. The sample lists hundreds of thousands of clones, around 82% occurring once. The sequences come from peripheral blood, collected in a trial of Ad26.COV2.S vaccine versus placebo. These receptors all stem from a person aged 18-65 years who received the Ad26.COV2.S COVID-19 vaccine or a placebo.

The chain employs TRBV20-1 and TRBJ2-7, with D uncertain. Germline V gene data show CDR1 as DFQATT and CDR2 as SNEGSKA (reference sequence). The CDR3 length is 13 residues. V lost 3 bases and J lost 1, with 10 bases in between. The CDR3 loop is CSASLGNSYEQYF. DNA for the CDR3: TGCAGTGCTAGTTTGGGCAATTCCTACGAGCAGTACTTC.

The V and J genes are TRBV5-1 and TRBJ2-7; 11 nucleotides agree with TRBD2. CDR3 size: 15 residues. Germline V gives CDR1 SGHRS, CDR2 YFSETQ. V gave up 4 bases and J gave up 2 bases; unmatched junction bases: 5. The CDR3 protein is CASSMGTSGTYEQYF. The DNA of the CDR3 is TGCGCCAGCAGCATGGGGACTAGCGGAACCTACGAGCAGTACTTC.

The chain has TRBV7-9 and TRBJ2-1, with 14 bases that match TRBD2. Germline CDR1 and CDR2: SEHNR and FQNEAQ (reference sequence). Unmatched junction bases numbered 5, after V lost 3 bases and J lost 10 bases. The CDR3 length is 15 residues. Here the CDR3 reads CASSLGTSGSREQFF. In DNA form, the CDR3 reads TGTGCCAGCAGCTTGGGGACTAGCGGGAGTAGAGAGCAGTTCTTC. The complete variable domain, with remaining parts taken from reference TRBV7-9 and TRBJ2-1, reads DTGVSQNPRHKITKRGQNVTFRCDPISEHNRLYWYRQTLGQGPEFLTYFQNEAQLEKSRLLSDRFSAERPKGSFSTLEIQRTEQGDSAMYLCASSLGTSGSREQFFGPGTRLTVL.

This clone appeared a few times. The chain recombines TRBV3-1 (or the pseudogene TRBV3-2) with TRBJ1-6; D is uncertain. The CDR3 sequence is 15 residues long. Germline V gene sequence: CDR1 LGHDT, CDR2 YNNKEL (reference sequence). V was clipped by 1 base and J by 0 bases, with 4 bases between them. The CDR3 coding sequence is TGTGCCAGCAGCCAAGGACGCTCCTATAATTCACCCCTCCACTTT. Encoded protein: CASSQGRSYNSPLHF.

The chain has TRBV24-1 and TRBJ2-3, with 7 bases fitting TRBD2. Germline trimming cut 0 bases from V and 1 base from J; bases unmatched to any gene: 3. Per germline, CDR1 KGHDR and CDR2 SFDVKD. The CDR3 spans 16 residues. The CDR3 sequence: CATSDLGGVGTDTQYF. DNA for the CDR3: TGTGCCACCAGTGATTTGGGGGGGGTGGGCACAGATACGCAGTATTTT.

Concerning this clone itself: This same CDR3 is encoded by further DNA sequences in the sample. The rearrangement uses TRBV2 and TRBJ1-1; possibly TRBD1 for D (5 bases). Trimming cost V 2 bases and J 1 base, with 8 bases left between them. The CDR3 has 14 residues. Germline lookup yields CDR1 SNHLY and CDR2 FYNNEI. The DNA of the CDR3 is TGTGCCAGCAGTGAAAGGGGAGGGAACACTGAAGCTTTCTTT. Encoded protein: CASSERGGNTEAFF.

The chain joins TRBV5-4 to TRBJ2-3; no firm D call. Germline CDR1 is SGHNT and CDR2 is YYREEE (reference sequence). Trimming took off 1 base at V and 2 bases at J, with 5 bases between the two ends. The CDR3 runs to 13 residues. In DNA, the CDR3 is TGTGCCAGCAGCTTGTCAGACACAGATACGCAGTATTTT. Translated: CASSLSDTDTQYF. The complete variable domain, with remaining parts taken from reference TRBV5-4 and TRBJ2-3, reads ETGVTQSPTHLIKTRGQQVTLRCSSQSGHNTVSWYQQALGQGPQFIFQYYREEENGRGNFPPRFSGLQFPNYSSELNVNALELDDSALYLCASSLSDTDTQYFGPGTRLTVL.

This clone appeared once. The V gene is TRBV5-4, the J gene TRBJ1-1, with D hard to call. The germline V gene has CDR1 SGHNT and CDR2 YYREEE (reference sequence). The germline V and J ends were trimmed by 0 bases and 1 base, with 10 bases remaining between them. The CDR3 has 15 residues. This chain's CDR3 is CASSLAGSRNTEAFF. Written as DNA, the CDR3 is TGTGCCAGCAGCTTGGCAGGTTCGAGGAACACTGAAGCTTTCTTT.

The V and J genes are TRBV9 and TRBJ1-1; 7 bases are shared with TRBD1. CDR1 is SGDLS and CDR2 is YYNGEE in the germline V gene. Germline trimming cut 4 bases from V and 0 bases from J; bases unmatched to any gene: 12. The CDR3 consists of 17 residues. CDR3 loop: CASSSRDRTTMNTEAFF. CDR3 DNA: TGTGCCAGCAGCTCTCGGGACAGAACAACCATGAACACTGAAGCTTTCTTT.

The chain employs TRBV4-2 and TRBJ2-7; 9 nucleotides align to TRBD1. V lost 3 bases to trimming and J lost 5 bases; unmatched junction nucleotides: 8. CDR3 size: 15 residues. Germline V gives CDR1 LGHNA, CDR2 YNFKEQ. The CDR3 DNA is TGTGCCAGCAGCCAGCCCGGGACAGGGTCCCACGAGCAGTACTTC. It is translated as CASSQPGTGSHEQYF.

This rearrangement joins TRBV19 to TRBJ1-5; maybe TRBD1 (5 bases). With 9 bases removed from V and 4 bases from J, the gap between germline ends came to 19 bases. The CDR3 contains 15 residues. Germline CDR1 LNHDA, CDR2 SQIVND (reference sequence). The CDR3 DNA sequence: TGTGCCAGCTCTCTTACCGGGACTTTTAATCAGCCCCAGCATTTT. Protein: CASSLTGTFNQPQHF.

The DNA of the CDR3 is TGTGCCAGCAGCCAAGGGGCGGGGGGGTACTACGAGCAGTACTTC. This sequence encodes CASSQGAGGYYEQYF. V is TRBV4-2 and J is TRBJ2-7, with 9 bases lining up with TRBD2. Germline V gene sequence: CDR1 LGHNA, CDR2 YNFKEQ. This CDR3 has 15 amino acids. Trimming cost V 1 base and J 3 bases; bases outside gene matches: 4.

This clone showed up just once. This chain joins TRBV4-1 and TRBJ2-7, with 8 bases that match TRBD1. Germline values: CDR1 MGHRA, CDR2 YSYEKL. This CDR3 comprises 15 residues. Trimming cost V 2 bases and J 6 bases; bases outside gene matches: 9. Here the CDR3 reads CASSQLTGVLGEQYF. CDR3 DNA: TGCGCCAGCAGCCAATTGACAGGGGTTTTAGGCGAGCAGTACTTC.

This clone has only a few counts. The rearrangement uses TRBV3-1 (or the pseudogene TRBV3-2) and TRBJ1-2; D perhaps matches TRBD1 (5 bases). V dropped 4 bases and J dropped 4 bases, with 7 bases sitting between them. CDR1 and CDR2 from the germline V gene are LGHDT and YNNKEL (reference sequence). CDR3 length: 12 residues. CDR3: CASSPQGYGYTF. The CDR3 DNA reads as TGTGCCAGCAGCCCGCAGGGCTATGGCTACACCTTC.

This chain uses TRBV5-4 with TRBJ1-2; weak D call: TRBD1 (6 bases). Germline V CDR1 and CDR2: SGHNT, YYREEE (reference sequence). The ends were cut back, 7 bases at V and 8 bases at J, with 18 bases in the middle. This CDR3 region has 13 residues. The CDR3 DNA reads as TGTGCCAGCGGTACCGGGGGCTCGGTCGGCTACACCTTC. Translating gives CASGTGGSVGYTF.

This rearrangement joins TRBV4-2 to TRBJ2-7; 9 nucleotides match TRBD2. J lost 0 bases, V lost 1 base, and 1 base had no gene match. Germline CDR1 LGHNA, CDR2 YNFKEQ. The CDR3 covers 15 residues. The CDR3 protein is CASSQASGDSYEQYF. The CDR3 coding sequence is TGTGCCAGCAGCCAAGCTAGCGGGGACTCCTACGAGCAGTACTTC.

This clone appeared once. The chain recombines TRBV6-1 with TRBJ1-5; TRBD1 matches at 7 bases. This CDR3 contains 15 residues. V gave up 0 bases and J gave up 5 bases; unmatched junction bases: 4. Germline-derived CDR1 and CDR2 are MNHNS and SASEGT. Here the CDR3 reads CASSEAGTADQPQHF. CDR3 bases: TGTGCCAGCAGTGAAGCCGGGACAGCGGATCAGCCCCAGCATTTT.

The CDR3, as DNA: TGTGCCAGCAGCACGCTAGCGGGGGGAAGCACAGATACGCAGTATTTT. Its translation: CASSTLAGGSTDTQYF. The chain has TRBV7-3 and TRBJ2-3; TRBD2 matches at 11 bases. Unmatched junction bases numbered 4, after V lost 5 bases and J lost 0 bases. CDR3 length equals 16 residues. The germline V gene encodes CDR1 SGHTA and CDR2 FQGTGA.

V usage is TRBV5-1 and J usage is TRBJ2-2, with TRBD1 as a possible D gene (6 bases). V was cut by 4 bases and J by 3 bases, with 16 bases left in between. Germline CDR1 reads SGHRS; CDR2 reads YFSETQ. There are 16 residues in the CDR3. The CDR3 is CASSVTGPGDTGELFF. CDR3 sequence (DNA): TGCGCCAGCAGCGTAACAGGGCCAGGGGACACCGGGGAGCTGTTTTTT. The entire variable domain, with the rest obtained from reference TRBV5-1 and TRBJ2-2, is as follows: KAGVTQTPRYLIKTRGQQVTLSCSPISGHRSVSWYQQTPGQGLQFLFEYFSETQRNKGNFPGRFSGRQFSNSRSEMNVSTLELGDSALYLCASSVTGPGDTGELFFGEGSRLTVL.

The genes are TRBV11-3 and TRBJ2-7; D is unresolved. V gave up 5 bases and J gave up 7 bases, with 15 bases separating them. CDR1 and CDR2 (germline): SGHNT, YENEEA. The CDR3 spans 13 residues. This chain's CDR3 is CASSPSSRVEQYF. The CDR3 DNA reads TGTGCCAGCAGCCCCTCCAGCCGGGTAGAGCAGTACTTC.

The genes are TRBV11-2 and TRBJ1-1; weak D call: TRBD1 (5 bases). The CDR3 extends over 15 amino acids. Trimming took off 1 base at V and 5 bases at J, with 14 bases between the two ends. Per germline, CDR1 SGHAT and CDR2 FQNNGV. CDR3 nucleotide sequence: TGTGCCAGCAGCTTAGTCGGGGGATATCAGACTGAAGCTTTCTTT. Its protein is CASSLVGGYQTEAFF.

The V gene is TRBV2, the J gene TRBJ1-3, with D perhaps TRBD1 (6 bases). This CDR3 is built from 16 residues. V lost 4 bases, J lost 0 bases, and 13 bases lay in between. In germline, CDR1 is SNHLY, CDR2 FYNNEI. This CDR3 reads CASSGWDTSSGNTIYF. As DNA, the CDR3 is TGTGCCAGCAGTGGTTGGGACACGTCCTCTGGAAACACCATATATTTT.

This chain joins TRBV6-5 and TRBJ1-5, with a weak D call TRBD1 (6 bases). Germline V gene lookup returns CDR1 MNHEY and CDR2 SVGAGI. This CDR3 is built from 15 residues. The ends were cut back, 4 bases at V and 7 bases at J, with 17 bases in the middle. DNA for the CDR3: TGTGCCAGCAGTTCCGGGGGCCTTTCGAGGCAGCCCCAGCATTTT. Protein sequence: CASSSGGLSRQPQHF.

CDR3 loop: CASSRGGGTGEQYF. CDR3 coding DNA: TGTGCCAGCAGTCGAGGGGGCGGGACGGGGGAGCAGTACTTC. This chain joins TRBV6-5 and TRBJ2-7; a possible D gene is TRBD1 (7 bases). The CDR3 sequence is 14 residues long. Trimming left V 5 bases short and J 7 bases short, with 18 bases between. CDR1 is MNHEY, CDR2 SVGAGI, per germline.